A selection of T cell receptor beta chains follows, all from one sample in a study of Graves' ophthalmopathy and Graves' hyperthyroidism. TCRdb itself ran the multiplex PCR reads through MiXCR, one entry per CDR3 protein. The data show more than 40,000 distinct CDR3 sequences, around 45% seen once. What was sequenced was peripheral blood. The receptor set was obtained from an adult man with Graves' ophthalmopathy. Each CDR3 is given without its conserved first and last residue. Rows may omit the clone size; those that give it use once, few, many or a size class.

clone size | J gene | V gene | CDR3 protein
- | TRBJ2-2 | TRBV7-9 | ASRVGQGTNTGELF
- | TRBJ1-2 | TRBV6-5 | ASRGDRSAYGYT
many | TRBJ1-3 | TRBV6-5 | ASSYSGQGGNTIY
once | TRBJ2-2 | TRBV29-1 | GVEENIGELF
many | TRBJ1-3 | TRBV19 | ASSPPTESSGNTIY
- | TRBJ2-6 | TRBV14 | ASSQDIWANVLT
many | TRBJ1-1 | TRBV7-3 | ASSSGTGVGTEAF
- | TRBJ2-3 | TRBV7-9 | ASSRGKNTDTQY
few | TRBJ2-7 | TRBV7-9 | ASSLPRGQGMYEQY
- | TRBJ2-2 | TRBV12-3/TRBV12-4 | ASSSGANTGELF
many | TRBJ2-7 | TRBV10-2 | ASSGSPGQGYYEQY
many | TRBJ1-5 | TRBV7-6 | ASSPLGVNQPQH
many | TRBJ1-6 | TRBV11-1 | ASSNRGNNSPLH
- | TRBJ1-1 | TRBV9 | ASSVGAGQENTEVF
- | TRBJ2-6 | TRBV25-1 | ASSEAGANVLT
many | TRBJ2-1 | TRBV5-8 | ASSRGPAYNEQF
- | TRBJ1-2 | TRBV9 | ASTVDQAIGGHT
many | TRBJ2-5 | TRBV3-1 | ASSQARGPGETQY
medium-sized | TRBJ2-7 | TRBV20-1 | SARDLDSYEQY
many | TRBJ2-3 | TRBV5-5 | ASSLEGTDTQY
few | TRBJ2-1 | TRBV10-2 | ASMGLAGIAGNEQF
many | TRBJ2-5 | TRBV4-2 | ASSLHPSMSQETQY
many | TRBJ1-5 | TRBV12-3/TRBV12-4 | ASSLLQTDQPQH
- | TRBJ1-1 | TRBV20-1 | SASSGYGGGTEAF
- | TRBJ2-5 | TRBV15 | ATSRDHQTQY
- | TRBJ2-5 | TRBV4-1 | ASSYTGNVQETQY
- | TRBJ2-3 | TRBV19 | ASTGTSGSTDTQY
few | TRBJ2-2 | TRBV28 | ASSLVRGGRTGELF
once | TRBJ1-4 | TRBV7-9 | ASRYYGGLKEKLV
- | TRBJ1-6 | TRBV20-1 | SASSGTVNSPLH
many | TRBJ2-4 | TRBV9 | ASSAGQRGGWDIQY
many | TRBJ1-4 | TRBV18 | ASSILTVATNEKLF
- | TRBJ2-5 | TRBV12-3/TRBV12-4 | ASSLGGGYQETQY
- | TRBJ1-1 | TRBV7-2 | ASSLGGGYMNTEAL
once | TRBJ1-5 | TRBV28 | ASSLITGDSNQPQH
- | TRBJ2-7 | TRBV20-1 | SARDEGGGSYEQY
many | TRBJ2-4 | TRBV6-1 | ASSDRDGVAKNIQY
few | TRBJ2-5 | TRBV20-1 | SASGQLETQY
- | TRBJ1-1 | TRBV9 | ASSVGDRNTEAF
- | TRBJ2-1 | TRBV11-1 | ASSSFGQGSLNEQF
- | TRBJ2-1 | TRBV24-1 | ATTAGLAVNNEQF
medium-sized | TRBJ2-1 | TRBV9 | ASSVESYNEQF
many | TRBJ2-7 | TRBV5-1 | ASSRTGNSYEQY
once | TRBJ1-5 | TRBV5-4 | ASSFGPQGAGQPQH
- | TRBJ1-4 | TRBV20-1 | SASQYEKLF
- | TRBJ1-1 | TRBV6-1 | ASSDRQAKAF
- | TRBJ2-5 | TRBV5-8 | ASSLGAGVETQY
- | TRBJ1-1 | TRBV7-7 | ASSLGALNTEAF
- | TRBJ2-7 | TRBV7-2 | ASSLTSGGPQY
few | TRBJ2-1 | TRBV19 | ASKSLGRNEQF
once | TRBJ2-5 | TRBV25-1 | ASSEFRTSAAGETQY
- | TRBJ2-7 | TRBV20-1 | SASYLYEQY
- | TRBJ2-5 | TRBV12-3/TRBV12-4 | ASSQGEGETQY
medium-sized | TRBJ1-4 | TRBV25-1 | ASSIDRRRLGEKLF
- | TRBJ2-1 | TRBV20-1 | SARLQGRRF
- | TRBJ1-6 | TRBV5-4 | ASSFTGEDSPLH